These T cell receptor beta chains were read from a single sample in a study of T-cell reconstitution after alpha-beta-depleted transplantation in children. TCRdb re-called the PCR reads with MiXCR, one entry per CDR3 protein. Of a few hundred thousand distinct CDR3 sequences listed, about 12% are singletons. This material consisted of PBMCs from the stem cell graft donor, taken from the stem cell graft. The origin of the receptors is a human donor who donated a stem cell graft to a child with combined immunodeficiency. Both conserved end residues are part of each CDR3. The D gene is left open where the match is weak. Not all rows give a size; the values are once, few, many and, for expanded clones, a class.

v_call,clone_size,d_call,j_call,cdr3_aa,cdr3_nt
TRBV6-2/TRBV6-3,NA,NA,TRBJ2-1,CASSSGWDLGNEQFF,TGTGCCAGCAGCTCGGGCTGGGATTTGGGCAATGAGCAGTTCTTC
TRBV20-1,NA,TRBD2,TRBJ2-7,CSALAAVRTSGSKYEQYF,TGCAGTGCTTTGGCGGCAGTAAGGACTAGCGGGAGTAAATACGAGCAGTACTTC
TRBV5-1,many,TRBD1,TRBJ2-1,CASSFSGTGGFNEQFF,TGCGCCAGCAGCTTTTCCGGGACAGGGGGCTTCAATGAGCAGTTCTTC
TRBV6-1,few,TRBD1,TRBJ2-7,CASSETGAGEQYF,TGTGCCAGCAGTGAAACAGGGGCGGGTGAGCAGTACTTC
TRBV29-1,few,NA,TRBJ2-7,CSVEGEGTGLYEQYF,TGCAGCGTTGAGGGGGAGGGGACAGGCCTCTACGAGCAGTACTTC
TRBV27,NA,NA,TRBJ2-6,CASSLWGVGGNVLTF,TGTGCCAGCAGTTTATGGGGGGTCGGAGGCAACGTCCTGACTTTC
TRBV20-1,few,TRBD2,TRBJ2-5,CSARGSGVFQETQYF,TGCAGTGCTAGGGGTAGCGGGGTATTCCAAGAGACCCAGTACTTC
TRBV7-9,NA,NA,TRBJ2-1,CASSSPEARNEQFF,TGTGCCAGCAGCTCCCCTGAGGCCCGCAATGAGCAGTTCTTC
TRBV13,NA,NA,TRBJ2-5,CASSHINSGRGETQYF,TGTGCCAGCAGCCACATCAACTCAGGGCGCGGGGAGACCCAGTACTTC
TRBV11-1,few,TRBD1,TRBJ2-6,CASSLLGQRLSGANVLTF,TGTGCCAGCAGTTTATTGGGACAGCGATTATCTGGGGCCAACGTCCTGACTTTC
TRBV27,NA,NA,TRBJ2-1,CATSLGDEGYEQFF,TGTGCCACCAGTTTAGGGGACGAAGGCTATGAGCAGTTCTTC
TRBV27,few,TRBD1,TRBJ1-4,CASSRQGDVQKLFF,TGTGCCAGCAGCCGACAGGGGGACGTCCAAAAACTGTTTTTT
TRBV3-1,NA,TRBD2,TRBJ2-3,CASSTTLGGEDTDTQYF,TGTGCCAGCAGCACGACGCTGGGGGGGGAGGACACAGATACGCAGTATTTT
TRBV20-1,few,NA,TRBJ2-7,CSARDRHEQYF,TGCAGTGCTAGAGATCGGCACGAGCAGTACTTC
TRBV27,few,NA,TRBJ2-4,CASSPDVTKNIQYF,TGTGCCAGCAGTCCGGACGTGACCAAAAACATTCAGTACTTC
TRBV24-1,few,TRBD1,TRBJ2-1,CATSDATGVSSNEQFF,TGTGCCACCAGTGACGCGACAGGGGTGAGTTCCAATGAGCAGTTCTTC
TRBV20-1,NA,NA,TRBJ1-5,CSARPRDGHQPQHF,TGCAGTGCTAGGCCCCGGGACGGTCATCAGCCCCAGCATTTT
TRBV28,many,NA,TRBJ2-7,CASSLFGVSSSYEQYF,TGTGCCAGCAGTTTATTCGGGGTTTCGAGCTCCTACGAGCAGTACTTC
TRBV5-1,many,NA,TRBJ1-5,CASSLTPPGIDNQPQHF,TGCGCCAGCAGCTTGACCCCCCCGGGAATCGACAATCAGCCCCAGCATTTT
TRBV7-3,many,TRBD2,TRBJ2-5,CASSLVGGETQYF,TGTGCCAGCAGTTTAGTGGGGGGGGAGACCCAGTACTTC
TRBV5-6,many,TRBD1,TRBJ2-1,CASSFLVSIAGQGPNEQFF,TGTGCCAGCAGCTTTTTGGTCTCTATTGCCGGACAGGGCCCCAATGAGCAGTTCTTC
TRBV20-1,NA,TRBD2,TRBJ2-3,CSARDLTSGPTSTDTQYF,TGCAGTGCTAGAGATTTGACTAGCGGGCCGACAAGCACAGATACGCAGTATTTT
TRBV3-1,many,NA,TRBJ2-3,CASSQGRTDTQYF,TGTGCCAGCAGCCAAGGGAGAACAGATACGCAGTATTTT
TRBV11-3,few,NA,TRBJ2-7,CASSIYGANKYEQYF,TGTGCCAGCAGCATATACGGGGCAAACAAGTACGAGCAGTACTTC
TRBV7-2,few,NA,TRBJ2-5,CASSLRGLLETQYF,TGTGCCAGCAGCTTACGGGGGCTACTGGAGACCCAGTACTTC
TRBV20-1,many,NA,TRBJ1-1,CSARNPGLRNTEAFF,TGCAGTGCTAGAAACCCGGGACTGAGGAACACTGAAGCTTTCTTT
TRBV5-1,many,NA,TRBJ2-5,CASSLITAQETQYF,TGCGCCAGCAGCTTGATAACAGCCCAAGAGACCCAGTACTTC
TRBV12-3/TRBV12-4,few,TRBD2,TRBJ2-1,CASSQLIAGGGNEQFF,TGTGCCAGCAGTCAACTAATAGCGGGAGGGGGCAATGAGCAGTTCTTC
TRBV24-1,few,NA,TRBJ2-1,CATSFDTTEQFF,TGTGCCACCAGTTTTGACACTACAGAGCAGTTCTTC
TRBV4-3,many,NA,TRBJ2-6,CASSQEGSSGANVLTF,TGCGCCAGCAGCCAAGAAGGCAGCTCTGGGGCCAACGTCCTGACTTTC
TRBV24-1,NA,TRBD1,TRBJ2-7,CATSDWTGEDYEQYF,TGTGCCACCAGTGATTGGACAGGAGAAGACTACGAGCAGTACTTC
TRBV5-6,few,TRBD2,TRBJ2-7,CASSFLVWASGRLEEQYF,TGTGCCAGCAGCTTTTTGGTTTGGGCTAGCGGGAGATTGGAAGAGCAGTACTTC
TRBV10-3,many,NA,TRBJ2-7,CAISDGIRSSYEQYF,TGTGCCATCAGTGATGGAATACGGAGCTCCTACGAGCAGTACTTC
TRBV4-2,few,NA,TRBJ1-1,CASGPEGPLINTEAFF,TGTGCCAGCGGCCCCGAGGGTCCACTGATTAACACTGAAGCTTTCTTT
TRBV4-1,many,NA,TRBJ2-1,CASSQEQGFNEQFF,TGCGCCAGCAGCCAAGAACAGGGATTCAATGAGCAGTTCTTC
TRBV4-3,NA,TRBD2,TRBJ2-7,CASSQGTSGNYEQYF,TGCGCCAGCAGCCAAGGCACTAGCGGGAACTACGAGCAGTACTTC
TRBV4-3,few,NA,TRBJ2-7,CASSQDGVIGENEQYF,TGCGCCAGCAGCCAAGATGGCGTGATAGGGGAGAACGAGCAGTACTTC
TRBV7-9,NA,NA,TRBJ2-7,CASSPPGTVPIEQYF,TGTGCCAGCAGCCCCCCCGGGACTGTGCCTATCGAGCAGTACTTC
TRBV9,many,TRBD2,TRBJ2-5,CASSPGEGSSDQETQYF,TGTGCCAGCAGCCCCGGGGAGGGGTCGAGCGACCAAGAGACCCAGTACTTC
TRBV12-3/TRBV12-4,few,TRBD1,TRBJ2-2,CASSPRTGKNTGELFF,TGTGCCAGCAGCCCGAGGACAGGAAAAAACACCGGGGAGCTGTTTTTT
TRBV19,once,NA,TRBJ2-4,CASSIPGLKNIQYF,TGTGCCAGTAGTATCCCGGGCCTCAAAAACATTCAGTACTTC